Each of the 26 T cell receptor beta chains below was sequenced from the same sample in a study of blood T cell repertoires in COVID-19. TCRdb keeps only in-frame clones here, not all; method: immunoSEQ multiplex PCR. The table has fewer than 450,000 clones, roughly 87% seen once. The sequenced sample was PBMCs or T cells enriched from blood (not recorded which). The receptors come from a woman aged 40 to 49 with acute COVID-19.

The chain employs TRBV6-1 and TRBJ1-3; D is undetermined. The CDR3 covers 15 residues. V was clipped by 2 bases and J by 0 bases, with 8 bases between them. In germline, CDR1 is MNHNS, CDR2 SASEGT. This chain's CDR3 is CASSESIYSGNTIYF. The DNA for the CDR3 is TGTGCCAGCAGTGAATCTATCTACTCTGGAAACACCATATATTTT.

This chain connects TRBV19 to TRBJ2-1; 10 nucleotides align to TRBD2. Trimming removed 6 bases from V and 8 bases from J; junction bases left unmatched: 22. This CDR3 comprises 19 residues. Germline lookup yields CDR1 LNHDA and CDR2 SQIVND (reference sequence). CDR3 DNA sequence: TGTGCCAGTAGCAGATCGGTCAGCGGGGGGGGCCCCGGAATGCATGAGCAGTTCTTC. Translation: CASSRSVSGGGPGMHEQFF.

The V gene is TRBV29-1, the J gene TRBJ1-1; 9 bases fit TRBD1. The CDR3 loop spans 14 amino acids. J lost 1 base, V lost 4 bases, and 4 bases had no gene match. Germline-derived CDR1 and CDR2 are SQVTM and ANQGSEA. The CDR3 nucleotides read TGCAGCGTTGTGCCGGGACAGGGGAACACTGAAGCTTTCTTT. This codes for CSVVPGQGNTEAFF.

The chain is built from TRBV11-2 and TRBJ1-5, with D tentatively TRBD1 (5 bases). The CDR3 covers 15 residues. Trimming shortened V by 3 bases and J by 2 bases, and 11 bases separated the two germline ends. Germline values: CDR1 SGHAT, CDR2 FQNNGV. The CDR3 DNA reads as TGTGCCAGCAGCTTGGGGGGGTTTGGCAATCAGCCCCAGCATTTT. The encoded protein is CASSLGGFGNQPQHF.

V is TRBV7-6 and J is TRBJ2-2; 7 positions match TRBD1. The CDR3 spans 17 residues. Germline V CDR1 and CDR2: SGHVS, FNYEAQ. Trimming took 1 base from V and 4 from J; bases not matched to a gene: 9. The CDR3 sequence: CASSLDQGGAVTGELFF. As DNA, the CDR3 is TGTGCCAGCAGCTTAGATCAAGGGGGCGCGGTCACCGGGGAGCTGTTTTTT. The variable domain in full, with the rest retrieved from reference TRBV7-6 and TRBJ2-2, is GAGVSQSPRYKVTKRGQDVALRCDPISGHVSLYWYRQALGQGPEFLTYFNYEAQQDKSGLPNDRFSAERPEGSISTLTIQRTEQRDSAMYRCASSLDQGGAVTGELFFGEGSRLTVL.

The DNA for the CDR3 is TGTGCCAGTAGGATGATTACCGGGACAAATAATTCACCCCTCCACTTT. This codes for CASRMITGTNNSPLHF. The V call is TRBV19, the J call TRBJ1-6; a possible D gene is TRBD1 (6 bases). Trimming shortened V by 6 bases and J by 5 bases, and 17 bases separated the two germline ends. CDR1 is LNHDA, CDR2 SQIVND, per germline (reference sequence). The CDR3 runs to 16 residues.

This chain connects TRBV19 to TRBJ2-5; D is perhaps TRBD1 (6 bases). Per germline, CDR1 LNHDA and CDR2 SQIVND (reference sequence). V was clipped by 7 bases and J by 2 bases, with 11 bases between them. The CDR3 totals 13 residues. Here the CDR3 DNA reads TGTGCCAGTACTTATAGGGGGCAAGAGACCCAGTACTTC. This gives the protein CASTYRGQETQYF.

The chain uses TRBV14 and TRBJ2-3; D remains ambiguous. CDR3 length: 16 residues. Trimming took 0 bases from V and 2 from J, leaving 12 bases between them. CDR1 and CDR2 (germline): SGHDN, FVKESK. CDR3 sequence: CASSQDSLELTDTQYF. DNA of the CDR3: TGTGCCAGCAGCCAAGATTCCCTAGAACTCACAGATACGCAGTATTTT.

The gene calls are TRBV29-1 and TRBJ1-2; D is undetermined. Trimming took off 7 bases at V and 2 bases at J, with 17 bases between the two ends. The CDR3 is 14 amino acids. Germline V gives CDR1 SQVTM, CDR2 ANQGSEA. CDR3 DNA sequence: TGCAGCGCCGGCAACACAGTGAACAACTATGGCTACACCTTC. Amino acids: CSAGNTVNNYGYTF.

The V and J genes are TRBV15 and TRBJ1-2; D is uncertain. Trimming took 3 bases from V and 4 from J, leaving 15 bases between them. CDR1 and CDR2 from the germline V gene are LNHNV and YYDKDF (reference sequence). The CDR3 is 15 amino acids. CDR3 sequence reads: CATSREVVSLYGYTF. CDR3 DNA sequence: TGTGCCACCAGCAGGGAAGTGGTTAGCCTCTATGGCTACACCTTC.

The chain carries TRBV9 and TRBJ2-7; 11 bases align to TRBD2. The CDR3 sequence is 15 residues long. The V and J ends lost 3 bases and 1 base, in that order; junction bases with no gene match: 3. Per the germline V gene, CDR1 is SGDLS and CDR2 is YYNGEE. The CDR3 nucleotides are TGTGCCAGCAGCGCTTCTAGCGGGGGGTCCTACGAGCAGTACTTC. Encoded protein: CASSASSGGSYEQYF.

The V call is TRBV6-1, the J call TRBJ1-5; D may be TRBD1 (5 bases). With 3 bases removed from V and 5 bases from J, the gap between germline ends came to 14 bases. This CDR3 region has 15 residues. Per germline, CDR1 MNHNS and CDR2 SASEGT. The CDR3, as DNA: TGTGCCAGCAGTGACCCTAAAGGAGGGGATCAGCCCCAGCATTTT. It yields the protein CASSDPKGGDQPQHF.

The chain combines TRBV5-1 with TRBJ2-7; TRBD1 matches 7 bases. Germline lookup yields CDR1 SGHRS and CDR2 YFSETQ. The CDR3 spans 14 residues. V shed 7 bases, J shed 0 bases, and the junction held 7 bases outside the gene matches. This CDR3 reads CASRRDSVSYEQYF. DNA for the CDR3: TGCGCCAGCCGACGGGACAGCGTCTCCTACGAGCAGTACTTC.

J is TRBJ2-1 and V is TRBV5-1; TRBD2 matches 8 bases. CDR1 is SGHRS, CDR2 YFSETQ, per germline. The CDR3 length is 17 residues. The V segment lost 4 bases and the J segment 3 bases; nucleotides outside the gene matches: 12. CDR3 DNA sequence: TGCGCCAGCAGCCCAGGAGGGACTAGTGTTTTCTACAATGAGCAGTTCTTC. Translating gives CASSPGGTSVFYNEQFF.

A note on this clone: This same CDR3 is encoded by further DNA sequences in the sample. V is TRBV27 and J is TRBJ1-6, with 7 bases identical to TRBD1. The CDR3 sequence is 14 residues long. Germline-derived CDR1 and CDR2 are MNHEY and SMNVEV (reference sequence). Unmatched junction bases numbered 1, after V lost 4 bases and J lost 4 bases. The CDR3 protein is CASSSGQYNSPLHF. As DNA, the CDR3 is TGTGCCAGCAGTTCGGGACAGTATAATTCACCCCTCCACTTT.

This clone was seen once. The chain has TRBV27 and TRBJ1-5, with unresolved D. Germline V gene lookup returns CDR1 MNHEY and CDR2 SMNVEV (reference sequence). V shed 5 bases and J shed 6 bases, with 11 bases lying between them. This CDR3 spans 13 amino acids. The CDR3 sequence: CASSLGGFQPQHF. The CDR3 bases are TGTGCCAGCAGTCTAGGTGGGTTTCAGCCCCAGCATTTT.

The CDR3: CASSVGQGADTEAFF. CDR3 coding DNA: TGTGCCAGCAGCGTCGGACAGGGGGCGGATACTGAAGCTTTCTTT. The chain has TRBV5-4 and TRBJ1-1; 11 bases fit TRBD1. The V and J ends lost 4 bases and 5 bases, in that order; junction bases with no gene match: 7. The CDR3 loop spans 15 amino acids. The germline V gene has CDR1 SGHNT and CDR2 YYREEE (reference sequence).

This chain's CDR3 is CASSVDDDRAETQYF. The CDR3 DNA follows: TGTGCCAGCAGCGTAGACGATGACAGGGCCGAGACCCAGTACTTC. This chain joins TRBV9 and TRBJ2-5; TRBD1 agrees at 7 bases. This CDR3 region has 15 residues. The trim removed 0 bases at V and 5 bases at J, leaving 7 bases unmatched. Germline values: CDR1 SGDLS, CDR2 YYNGEE.

CDR3 sequence (DNA): TGTGCCAGCAGCACGGGACAGGGGTGGACTGAAGCTTTCTTT. It is translated as CASSTGQGWTEAFF. The rearrangement joins TRBV7-2 to TRBJ1-1; TRBD1 matches 10 bases. This CDR3 has 14 residues. Germline V gives CDR1 SGHTA, CDR2 FQGNSA. J was trimmed by 5 bases and V by 5 bases; bases with no gene match: 5.

V is TRBV7-9 and J is TRBJ1-3; weak D call: TRBD1 (6 bases). Deletions cut 3 bases from V and 0 bases from J, with 21 bases between. The germline gives CDR1 SEHNR, CDR2 FQNEAQ (reference sequence). This CDR3 is 19 amino acids long. The CDR3 DNA follows: TGTGCCAGCAGCTTCTTTTCATGGCAGGGGACGAGCTCTGGAAACACCATATATTTT. Protein product: CASSFFSWQGTSSGNTIYF.

Worth noting for this clone: Other DNA sequences in this sample translate to the same CDR3. This chain joins TRBV3-1 (or the pseudogene TRBV3-2) and TRBJ1-2; D is unresolved. The germline V gene encodes CDR1 LGHDT and CDR2 YNNKEL (reference sequence). Trimming shortened V by 0 bases and J by 8 bases, and 4 bases separated the two germline ends. This CDR3 has 11 residues. This CDR3 is CASSQESGYTF. CDR3 sequence (DNA): TGTGCCAGCAGCCAAGAGAGCGGCTACACCTTC.

This rearrangement joins TRBV30 to TRBJ1-1; 8 bases are a match to TRBD1. Trimming at V came to 1 base and at J to 7 bases, leaving 2 bases not matched to a gene. The CDR3 contains 12 residues. The V gene's germline CDR1 is GTSNPN and CDR2 SVGIG (reference sequence). The CDR3 DNA sequence: TGTGCCTGGAGTGGGACAGGGAGTGAAGCTTTCTTT. Protein: CAWSGTGSEAFF.

This chain joins TRBV19 and TRBJ2-2, with D perhaps TRBD2 (5 bases). Germline values: CDR1 LNHDA, CDR2 SQIVND (reference sequence). The CDR3 has 13 residues. V lost 6 bases and J lost 1, with 6 bases in between. As DNA, the CDR3 is TGTGCCAGTAGACGGGGGAACACCGGGGAGCTGTTTTTT. As protein: CASRRGNTGELFF.

The V and J genes are TRBV5-4 and TRBJ2-7; 11 positions agree with TRBD1. V lost 1 base, J lost 2 bases, and 5 bases stayed unmatched. The CDR3 runs to 16 residues. The germline gives CDR1 SGHNT, CDR2 YYREEE (reference sequence). The CDR3 DNA reads TGTGCCAGCAGCTTGACCCGGGACAGGGGGGCCTACGAGCAGTACTTC. It encodes CASSLTRDRGAYEQYF.

The chain recombines TRBV7-2 with TRBJ1-1; D might be TRBD1 (5 bases). The ends were cut back, 1 base at V and 2 bases at J, with 8 bases in the middle. The CDR3 has 14 residues. CDR1 is SGHTA, CDR2 FQGNSA, per germline. CDR3 sequence reads: CASSLGGQNTEAFF. The CDR3 DNA reads TGTGCCAGCAGCTTAGGTGGACAAAACACTGAAGCTTTCTTT.

As for this clone: The germline gene is not matched at one end of the junction; a read error may be the cause. The chain recombines TRBV3-1 (or the pseudogene TRBV3-2) with TRBJ1-1; 11 positions agree with TRBD1. The germline V gene encodes CDR1 LGHDT and CDR2 YNNKEL (reference sequence). The CDR3 is 12 amino acids. The CDR3 DNA follows: TGTGCCAGCATGGGGACAGGGGGAAGGCTTTCTTTT. It translates to CASMGTGGRLSF.